Detailed here is one TCR beta chain. This sample was included in a study of shared clonotypes between healthy human individuals. V was clipped by 4 bases and J by 12 bases; unmatched bases: 6. CDR1 is MDHEN, CDR2 SYDVKM, per germline. CDR3 length equals 13 residues. The data were produced by immunoSEQ multiplex PCR, yet TCRdb's version contains in-frame clones alone and is incomplete. The table records about 1.1 million clones, more than 75% of them present only once. The TCR comes from a man in his late teens or twenties in good health. Some clones in this sample may be carry-over from other donors' samples. The chain joins TRBV28 to TRBJ2-1; 10 bases align to TRBD1. The sample comprised memory CD4+ T cells from PBMCs. Subset given: CD45RA-negative fraction. This CDR3 reads CASSSTGGVGQFF. CDR3 DNA: TGTGCCAGCAGTTCGACAGGGGGCGTAGGGCAGTTCTTC.